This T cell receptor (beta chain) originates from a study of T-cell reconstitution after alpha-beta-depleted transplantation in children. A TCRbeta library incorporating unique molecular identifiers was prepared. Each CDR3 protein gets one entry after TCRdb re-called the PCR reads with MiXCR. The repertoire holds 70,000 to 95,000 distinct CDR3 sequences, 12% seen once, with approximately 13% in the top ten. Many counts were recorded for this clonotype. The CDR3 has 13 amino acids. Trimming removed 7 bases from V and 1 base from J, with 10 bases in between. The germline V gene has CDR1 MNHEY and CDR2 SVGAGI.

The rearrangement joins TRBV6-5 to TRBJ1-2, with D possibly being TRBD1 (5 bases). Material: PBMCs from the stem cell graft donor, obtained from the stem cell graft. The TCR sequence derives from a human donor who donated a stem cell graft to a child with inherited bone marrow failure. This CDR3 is CASTPGRNYGYTF. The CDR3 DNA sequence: TGTGCCAGCACCCCGGGACGTAACTATGGCTACACCTTC.